This is a list of T cell receptor beta chains from one sample in a study of spatial heterogeneity in lung cancer. TCRdb reprocessed the 5' RACE reads via MiXCR and lists one record per CDR3 protein. The table records roughly 3,700 distinct CDR3 sequences, about 6.3% of them present only once. Sequenced here: lung tumor tissue, sampled at surgery. The receptor source for this set is a male donor with early-stage non-small cell lung cancer. Each CDR3 is given with its conserved first and last residue. D genes are given only for firm matches. Expanded clones are given a class, and other clones once, few, many or no size at all.

d_gene	v_gene	j_gene	abundance	CDR3nt	CDR3aa
TRBD1	TRBV28	TRBJ1-4	many	TGTGCCAGCAGTCTCCCCCCCGGGACAGGGACTTCCAATGAAAAACTGTTTTTT	CASSLPPGTGTSNEKLFF
NA	TRBV12-3/TRBV12-4	TRBJ2-2	NA	TGTGCCAGCAGTTTGTCCGTGGGCGGGGAGCTGTTTTTT	CASSLSVGGELFF
TRBD1	TRBV20-1	TRBJ2-7	few	TGCAGTGCTAGAGTCCTCGGGACAGGGTTAATGGAGCAGTACTTC	CSARVLGTGLMEQYF
NA	TRBV20-1	TRBJ1-6	few	TGCAGTGCTGGAACCGGGTCCCCTAGGGGGCCCCTCCACTTT	CSAGTGSPRGPLHF
NA	TRBV11-2	TRBJ1-2	medium-sized	TGTGCCAGCAGCTTAGATCGCGGGGGCGCGGAGGGCTACACCTTC	CASSLDRGGAEGYTF
NA	TRBV7-9	TRBJ2-5	medium-sized	TGTGCCAGCAGCATATTGGACACGGAAGAGACCCAGTACTTC	CASSILDTEETQYF
NA	TRBV11-2	TRBJ1-6	few	TGTGCCAGCAGCTTAGACCCCTCCCAAAGAGACCTCCACTTT	CASSLDPSQRDLHF
TRBD2	TRBV20-1	TRBJ2-2	medium-sized	TGCAGTGCTTCTAGCGGGGGGCAATACACCGGGGAGCTGTTTTTT	CSASSGGQYTGELFF
NA	TRBV6-2/TRBV6-3	TRBJ2-1	medium-sized	TGTGCCAGCAGCCATACGGGACAAAGCTCCTACAATGAGCAGTTCTTC	CASSHTGQSSYNEQFF
TRBD1	TRBV27	TRBJ1-5	medium-sized	TGTGCCAGCAGTTTAGGACAGGGGGCTAATCAGCCCCAGCATTTT	CASSLGQGANQPQHF
NA	TRBV3-1	TRBJ2-2	many	TGTGCCAGCAGCTGGAACACCGGGGAGCTGTTTTTT	CASSWNTGELFF
NA	TRBV10-1	TRBJ2-3	few	TGCGCCAGCAGTTTTAGCCATAGCACAGATACGCAGTATTTT	CASSFSHSTDTQYF
TRBD1	TRBV11-2	TRBJ1-1	medium-sized	TGTGCCAGCAGCCGGGGACAGGGTTACACTGAAGCTTTCTTT	CASSRGQGYTEAFF
NA	TRBV3-1	TRBJ2-5	medium-sized	TGTGCCAGCAGCCAGAATTCGGGGATCCCGACCCAGTACTTC	CASSQNSGIPTQYF
TRBD1	TRBV20-1	TRBJ1-5	medium-sized	TGCAGTGCTAGAGATCTGGACAGGGGACTTAGCAATCAGCCCCAGCATTTT	CSARDLDRGLSNQPQHF
NA	TRBV30	TRBJ1-1	few	TGTGCCTGGTCCCCAGACGAGAACACTGAAGCTTTCTTT	CAWSPDENTEAFF
TRBD2	TRBV5-5	TRBJ2-7	many	TGTGCCAGCAGGCCACTAGCGGGGAGCTCCTACGAGCAGTACTTC	CASRPLAGSSYEQYF
NA	TRBV5-6	TRBJ2-7	medium-sized	TGTGCCAGCAGGTCACCACATGACTACGAGCAGTACTTC	CASRSPHDYEQYF
NA	TRBV3-1	TRBJ1-2	medium-sized	TGTGCCAGCAGCCACCCCGACAGCTATGGCTACACCTTC	CASSHPDSYGYTF
TRBD2	TRBV10-3	TRBJ2-3	many	TGTGCCGGCGGAGGCGGGGGTTCCCATAGCACAGATACGCAGTATTTT	CAGGGGGSHSTDTQYF
NA	TRBV6-6	TRBJ2-4	few	TGTGCCAGCAGGCCGCAGGGCCCCCAAGCCAAAAACATTCAGTACTTC	CASRPQGPQAKNIQYF
NA	TRBV6-1	TRBJ2-5	NA	TGTGCCAGCAGTCCGGGACACATCCAAGAGACCCAGTACTTC	CASSPGHIQETQYF
NA	TRBV7-9	TRBJ2-1	medium-sized	TGTGCCAGCAGCATCTCCACAGGGCACAATGAGCAGTTCTTC	CASSISTGHNEQFF
TRBD1	TRBV29-1	TRBJ1-2	NA	TGCAGCGTGCGCGGGGACAGCAGTTACTATGGCTACACCTTC	CSVRGDSSYYGYTF
NA	TRBV20-1	TRBJ2-2	medium-sized	TGCAGTGCTAGCGGACTGACGAACACCGGGGAGCTGTTTTTT	CSASGLTNTGELFF
TRBD2	TRBV11-2	TRBJ2-1	medium-sized	TGTGCCAGCACCCTCACAGCGGGGGGTGGTGAGCAGTTCTTC	CASTLTAGGGEQFF
NA	TRBV24-1	TRBJ1-4	NA	TGTGCCACCAGTGGTCCAGATGAAAAACTGTTTTTT	CATSGPDEKLFF
TRBD2	TRBV29-1	TRBJ2-3	medium-sized	TGCAGCTTTCGGGGGGTTCAAGATACGCAGTATTTT	CSFRGVQDTQYF
NA	TRBV5-5	TRBJ2-1	once	TGTGCCAGCAGCCTAGGGGAATACAATGAGCAGTTCTTC	CASSLGEYNEQFF
NA	TRBV12-3/TRBV12-4	TRBJ1-1	medium-sized	TGTGCCAGCAGTAAATCGGGCCAGGGGAACACTGAAGCTTTCTTT	CASSKSGQGNTEAFF
TRBD2	TRBV5-1	TRBJ2-1	medium-sized	TGCGTCAGCAGCGGGTTACTAGCGGGGGCGCACAATGAGCAGTTCTTC	CVSSGLLAGAHNEQFF
TRBD2	TRBV9	TRBJ2-3	medium-sized	TGTGCCAGCAGCGTAGGGACTAGCGGGGGCACAGATACGCAGTATTTT	CASSVGTSGGTDTQYF
NA	TRBV4-2	TRBJ2-3	NA	TGTGCCAGCAGCGTGGTGGGGGGCTCCGGCACAGATACGCAGTATTTT	CASSVVGGSGTDTQYF
TRBD2	TRBV2	TRBJ2-2	NA	TGTGCCAGCACGAGCGGGGGGGCGCGGACCGGGGAGCTGTTTTTT	CASTSGGARTGELFF
TRBD2	TRBV18	TRBJ2-5	medium-sized	TGTGCCAGCTCACCGAGGACTAGCGGGGTACGTCCCCAAGAGACCCAGTACTTC	CASSPRTSGVRPQETQYF
TRBD1	TRBV5-1	TRBJ1-1	medium-sized	TGCGCCAGCAGCTTGTCCGGGACAGGGGACACTGAAGCTTTCTTT	CASSLSGTGDTEAFF
TRBD1	TRBV7-3	TRBJ2-1	NA	TGTGCCAGCAGCGTACAGGGGCCGGGCTCCTACAATGAGCAGTTCTTC	CASSVQGPGSYNEQFF
TRBD1	TRBV27	TRBJ2-7	many	TGTGCCAGCAGTTCGAGACAGGGGGGTCGCTACGAGCAGTACTTC	CASSSRQGGRYEQYF
NA	TRBV11-2	TRBJ1-6	many	TGTGCCAGCAGCTTAGATCCAGCCTCCTCTTCACCCCTCCACTTT	CASSLDPASSSPLHF
TRBD2	TRBV20-1	TRBJ2-5	medium-sized	TGCAGTGCTAGAGACCCGCGGGGGGAGACCCAGTACTTC	CSARDPRGETQYF
NA	TRBV29-1	TRBJ2-5	NA	TGCAGCGTTGTAGGCCTAGTCGACGAGACCCAGTACTTC	CSVVGLVDETQYF
NA	TRBV5-1	TRBJ2-3	many	TGCGCCAGCAGCGGAACTTTAGACAGCTCAGATACGCAGTATTTT	CASSGTLDSSDTQYF
NA	TRBV30	TRBJ2-2	NA	TGTGCCTGGGAGCTTGGGTTGCGTACCGGGGAGCTGTTTTTT	CAWELGLRTGELFF
NA	TRBV7-2	TRBJ1-5	medium-sized	TGTGCCAGCAGCTTAGGGTGGGGGGGCGGCAATCAGCCCCAGCATTTT	CASSLGWGGGNQPQHF
TRBD2	TRBV7-6	TRBJ2-5	few	TGTGCCAGCAGCTTACGGTCCAGGAGCGGGGGGCTTCAAGAGACCCAGTACTTC	CASSLRSRSGGLQETQYF
NA	TRBV7-6	TRBJ1-1	medium-sized	TGTGCCAGCAGCGGGGTGAACACTGAAGCTTTCTTT	CASSGVNTEAFF
NA	TRBV4-1	TRBJ2-1	few	TGCGCCAGCAGCCAACCCCTAGTCACACCCGACAATGAGCAGTTCTTC	CASSQPLVTPDNEQFF
TRBD2	TRBV12-3/TRBV12-4	TRBJ2-7	medium-sized	TGTGCCAGCAGTCCGGGACTAGGGGCCTACGAGCAGTACTTC	CASSPGLGAYEQYF
NA	TRBV6-4	TRBJ1-6	medium-sized	TGTGCCAGCAGTATGGGGGACTCCTATAATTCACCCCTCCACTTT	CASSMGDSYNSPLHF
NA	TRBV7-8	TRBJ2-3	many	TGTGCCAGCAGCCTCAGGGGGGGATTCACAGATACGCAGTATTTT	CASSLRGGFTDTQYF
NA	TRBV6-5	TRBJ2-4	medium-sized	TGTGCCAGCAGTTCGGGCAGAGGCAAAAACATTCAGTACTTC	CASSSGRGKNIQYF
TRBD1	TRBV10-3	TRBJ1-1	many	TGTGCCATCAGTTACAGGGGGAAGGACACTGAAGCTTTCTTT	CAISYRGKDTEAFF
NA	TRBV28	TRBJ2-7	medium-sized	TGTGCCAGCAGTTCAGCGGAAAGTTGCTACGAGCAGTACTTC	CASSSAESCYEQYF
TRBD1	TRBV10-3	TRBJ1-2	medium-sized	TGTGCCATCAGGGCGACAGGGGACGACTATGGCTACACCTTC	CAIRATGDDYGYTF
TRBD1	TRBV27	TRBJ1-4	medium-sized	TGTGCCAGCCGAAGACCGGGACAGGGGGCAACTAATGAAAAACTGTTTTTT	CASRRPGQGATNEKLFF